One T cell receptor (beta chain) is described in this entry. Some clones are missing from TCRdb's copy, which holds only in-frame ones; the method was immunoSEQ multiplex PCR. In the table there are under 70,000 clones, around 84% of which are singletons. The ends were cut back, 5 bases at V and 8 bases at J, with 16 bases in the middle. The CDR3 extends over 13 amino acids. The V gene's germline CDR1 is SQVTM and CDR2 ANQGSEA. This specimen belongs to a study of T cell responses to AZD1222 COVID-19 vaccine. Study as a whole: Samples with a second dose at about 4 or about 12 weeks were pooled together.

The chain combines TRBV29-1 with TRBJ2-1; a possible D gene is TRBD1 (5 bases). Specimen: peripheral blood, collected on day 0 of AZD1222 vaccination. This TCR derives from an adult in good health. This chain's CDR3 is CSVLQDIQDEQFF. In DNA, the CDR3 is TGCAGCGTTTTGCAAGACATACAGGATGAGCAGTTCTTC.